This record covers a single T cell receptor (beta chain). Its specificity is unknown. Random hexamers served to reverse transcribe roughly 0.45 to 1 ug RNA. A multiplex approach, immunoSEQ multiplex PCR, amplified TCR beta CDR3 across 54 Vbeta and 13 Jbeta. TCRdb processed the immunoSEQ multiplex PCR reads anew with MiXCR; each CDR3 protein has one entry. Here the sample spans around 150,000 distinct CDR3 sequences, approximately 95% being singletons. The CDR3 has 15 amino acids. V was clipped by 4 bases and J by 6 bases; unmatched bases: 5. Germline CDR1 is MNHEY and CDR2 is SMNVEV (reference sequence). This sample is drawn from a study of CD8 T cells in Susac syndrome. Findings of the study overall: Only a relatively small number of individuals were included in the TCR sequencing and HLA analysis.

TEMRA cells were FACS-enriched, while CD8+ and CD4+ T cells were negatively isolated. This chain connects TRBV27 to TRBJ2-1; 11 bases agree with TRBD1. This clonotype originated in a human donor in good health. The sample was CD8+ T cells from PBMCs. The CDR3 reads CASSWGTGGFNEQFF. The CDR3 DNA reads TGTGCCAGCAGTTGGGGGACAGGGGGGTTCAATGAGCAGTTCTTC.